The clone carrying this T cell receptor beta chain has ten or more counts. RNA transcripts served as template for amplifying TCR beta CDR3 sequences. After a first-round RT-PCR with HTBI primers, a second-round multiplex PCR was run. In TCRdb, the multiplex PCR reads were re-called with MiXCR into one record per CDR3 protein. The sample contains about 620,000 distinct CDR3 sequences, 20% to 25% of which appear only once. This record belongs to a study of Graves' ophthalmopathy and Graves' hyperthyroidism. The CDR3 spans 14 residues. Trimming removed 8 bases from V and 6 bases from J, with 17 bases in between. Per germline, CDR1 MNHEY and CDR2 SVGAGI. If no ophthalmopathy appeared within 18 months of follow-up, hyperthyroidism was termed stable. The hyperthyroidism patients had a new diagnosis of under 2 months' duration and were aged 18 to 65. Uncontrolled infections, other autoimmune diseases, pregnancy or lactation barred patients from enrollment. The source of the PBMCs was 10 ml of fresh peripheral blood.

This TCR was sampled from a young woman with stable Graves' hyperthyroidism. Some clones in this sample may be carry-over from other donors' samples. Material for sequencing was peripheral blood. J is TRBJ1-5 and V is TRBV6-5; tentatively, D is TRBD1 (6 bases). Here the CDR3 reads CASGRTETVQPQHF. CDR3 DNA sequence: TGTGCCAGCGGTAGGACAGAGACCGTTCAGCCCCAGCATTTT.